This TCR beta chain was sequenced for a study of memory CD8 T cells in hepatitis C reinfection. Time point: late/post reinfection, 12 to 24 weeks after detection. Sorted cells were sequenced directly ex vivo without any in vitro expansion. With 5 bases removed from V and 2 bases from J, the gap between germline ends came to 9 bases. This CDR3 comprises 13 residues. CDR1 and CDR2 (germline): SGHDN, FVKESK. The data were produced by immunoSEQ multiplex PCR, yet TCRdb's version contains in-frame clones alone and is incomplete. The sample yields about 46,000 clones, approximately 89% seen once. The specimen was naive CD8+ T cells sorted from blood. This TCR was sampled from a man between 18 and 29 years old with hepatitis C virus infection. This sequence joins TRBV14 and TRBJ1-2; D gene uncertain. The CDR3 reads CASSSTGNYGYTF. The CDR3 coding sequence is TGTGCCAGCAGCTCGACCGGGAACTATGGCTACACCTTC.